Below are 18 T cell receptor beta chains sequenced from a single sample in a study of PD-1 blockade in classical Hodgkin lymphoma. This table comes from immunoSEQ multiplex PCR, and its TCRdb copy is limited to in-frame clones, with some not included. In the table there are about 24,000 clones, around three quarters of which are singletons. Every patient had relapsed following autologous stem cell transplantation, and cohorts differed in brentuximab vedotin exposure. This specimen was peripheral blood mononuclear cells (PBMCs), taken before the second cycle of nivolumab. The receptor source for this set is a human donor with classical Hodgkin lymphoma.

This clone was seen a handful of times. The chain recombines TRBV14 with TRBJ2-2; 10 positions match TRBD2. Looked up from germline, CDR1 is SGHDN and CDR2 is FVKESK. The ends lost 4 bases at V and 5 bases at J; junction bases unmatched: 4. The CDR3 has 15 residues. CDR3 residues: CASSPSGSLTGELFF. Here the CDR3 DNA reads TGTGCCAGCAGCCCTAGCGGGAGTCTAACCGGGGAGCTGTTTTTT.

This chain links TRBV2 with TRBJ1-1, with 7 bases lining up with TRBD1. V gave up 6 bases and J gave up 5 bases; unmatched junction bases: 9. The germline V gene has CDR1 SNHLY and CDR2 FYNNEI. The CDR3 has 14 amino acids. The DNA for the CDR3 is TGTGCCAGCAGCATTTATGACAGGGATACTGAAGCTTTCTTT. It yields the protein CASSIYDRDTEAFF.

The genes are TRBV4-1 and TRBJ2-1; 11 bases are shared with TRBD2. V shed 4 bases, J shed 5 bases, and the junction held 7 bases outside the gene matches. Germline CDR1 is MGHRA and CDR2 is YSYEKL. CDR3 length equals 16 residues. The CDR3 protein is CASSPGTSGFNNEQFF. CDR3 nucleotides: TGCGCCAGCAGCCCGGGGACTAGCGGATTTAACAATGAGCAGTTCTTC.

The rearrangement uses TRBV6-5 and TRBJ2-7; D unclear. Trimming took off 2 bases at V and 0 bases at J, with 5 bases between the two ends. Germline V gene data show CDR1 as MNHEY and CDR2 as SVGAGI. This CDR3 spans 13 amino acids. CDR3 in DNA: TGTGCCAGCAGTTACATCCTCTCCTACGAGCAGTACTTC. This sequence encodes CASSYILSYEQYF.

J is TRBJ2-2 and V is TRBV11-3; D not certain. Germline V gives CDR1 SGHNT, CDR2 YENEEA. CDR3 length: 14 amino acids. V was cut by 3 bases and J by 2 bases, with 7 bases left in between. CDR3 nucleotide sequence: TGTGCCAGCAGCTTGACACTTAACACCGGGGAGCTGTTTTTT. This translates into CASSLTLNTGELFF. Full variable domain (outside the CDR3, taken from reference TRBV11-3 and TRBJ2-2): EAGVVQSPRYKIIEKKQPVAFWCNPISGHNTLYWYLQNLGQGPELLIRYENEEAVDDSQLPKDRFSAERLKGVDSTLKIQPAELGDSAVYLCASSLTLNTGELFFGEGSRLTVL.

The chain links TRBV5-1 to TRBJ1-2; D might be TRBD1 (6 bases). CDR3 length: 15 amino acids. CDR1 and CDR2 from the germline V gene are SGHRS and YFSETQ. The germline V and J ends were trimmed by 4 bases and 4 bases, with 17 bases remaining between them. The CDR3 reads CASSVTGTPIYGYTF. The CDR3 DNA sequence: TGCGCCAGCAGCGTTACCGGGACACCAATCTATGGCTACACCTTC.

J is TRBJ2-1 and V is TRBV28, with D unclear. Germline-derived CDR1 and CDR2 are MDHEN and SYDVKM. V dropped 3 bases and J dropped 6 bases, with 3 bases sitting between them. This CDR3 has 11 amino acids. The CDR3 DNA reads TGTGCCAGCAGTTTTCCCAATGAGCAGTTCTTC. It encodes CASSFPNEQFF. The entire variable domain, with the rest obtained from reference TRBV28 and TRBJ2-1, is as follows: DVKVTQSSRYLVKRTGEKVFLECVQDMDHENMFWYRQDPGLGLRLIYFSYDVKMKEKGDIPEGYSVSREKKERFSLILESASTNQTSMYLCASSFPNEQFFGPGTRLTVL.

J is TRBJ2-3 and V is TRBV7-8; TRBD2 is a possible D gene (6 bases). Germline CDR1 SGHVS, CDR2 FQNEAQ. The CDR3 runs 15 residues. V shed 1 base and J shed 5 bases, with 13 bases lying between them. The CDR3 sequence is CASSLGLGLGDTQYF. The CDR3 DNA reads as TGTGCCAGCAGCTTAGGACTAGGGTTGGGAGATACGCAGTATTTT.

The chain joins TRBV15 to TRBJ2-7; the match to TRBD1 covers 9 bases. V lost 1 base and J lost 3; bases outside the gene matches: 4. The germline CDR1 and CDR2 sequences are LNHNV and YYDKDF (reference sequence). The CDR3 runs 15 residues. DNA for the CDR3: TGTGCCACCAGCAGAGCGGGACAGGGAGGCTACGAGCAGTACTTC. Translated, it gives CATSRAGQGGYEQYF.

This rearrangement joins TRBV27 to TRBJ2-1; D is ambiguous. V gave up 5 bases and J gave up 4 bases, with 3 bases separating them. CDR1 and CDR2 (germline): MNHEY, SMNVEV (reference sequence). This CDR3 spans 11 amino acids. CDR3 residues: CASSAYNEQFF. As DNA, the CDR3 is TGTGCCAGCAGTGCATACAATGAGCAGTTCTTC.

This sequence joins TRBV11-2 and TRBJ2-1, with 8 bases aligning to TRBD2. The V segment lost 8 bases and the J segment 5 bases; nucleotides outside the gene matches: 11. The CDR3 sequence is 15 residues long. Germline CDR1 reads SGHAT; CDR2 reads FQNNGV. The CDR3 spells CASGIRLATDNEQFF. CDR3 coding DNA: TGTGCCAGCGGGATTCGACTAGCGACTGACAATGAGCAGTTCTTC.

The chain couples TRBV13 to TRBJ1-1; D is unresolved. V lost 5 bases to trimming and J lost 1 base, with 14 bases between them. The CDR3 is 15 amino acids. Germline V gene lookup returns CDR1 PRHDT and CDR2 FYEKMQ (reference sequence). The chain's CDR3 is CASSPLIEANTEAFF. CDR3 in DNA: TGTGCCAGCAGCCCCTTAATAGAGGCGAACACTGAAGCTTTCTTT.

This clone was observed a single time. This sequence joins TRBV7-9 and TRBJ2-7, with D possibly being TRBD1 (6 bases). In germline, CDR1 is SEHNR, CDR2 FQNEAQ (reference sequence). The CDR3 runs to 14 residues. V was clipped by 4 bases and J by 3 bases, with 13 bases between them. DNA for the CDR3: TGTGCCAGCAGCTCCGGACAGAAATTCTACGAGCAGTACTTC. Amino acid sequence: CASSSGQKFYEQYF.

This chain connects TRBV9 to TRBJ2-1; 7 positions agree with TRBD2. With V trimmed by 6 bases and J by 6 bases, 6 bases remained unmatched. Germline CDR1 and CDR2: SGDLS and YYNGEE. The CDR3 runs 13 residues. CDR3 amino acids: CASNRDYGNEQFF. Written as DNA, the CDR3 is TGTGCCAGCAATAGGGACTACGGCAATGAGCAGTTCTTC.

J is TRBJ2-7 and V is TRBV25-1; maybe TRBD2 (6 bases). This CDR3 is 12 amino acids long. V was shortened by 4 bases and J by 6 bases, with 10 bases between the two germline ends. From germline, CDR1 is MGHDK and CDR2 SYGVNS. The CDR3 loop reads CASSAGAREQYF. CDR3 coding DNA: TGTGCCAGCAGTGCGGGAGCCCGCGAGCAGTACTTC.

V gene TRBV18 combines with J gene TRBJ1-2; 7 positions match TRBD1. This CDR3 comprises 15 residues. The junction had 11 bases not matched to a gene; V was cut back by 6 bases and J by 4 bases. The V gene's germline CDR1 is KGHSH and CDR2 LQKENI. For the CDR3, the DNA is TGTGCCAGCTCTTCCGGGACAGAAGTCTCCTATGGCTACACCTTC. The encoded protein is CASSSGTEVSYGYTF.

This clone has only one observation. The chain has TRBV28 and TRBJ2-2; 8 bases map to TRBD2. The J segment lost 6 bases and the V segment lost 6 bases, leaving 12 bases of the junction unmatched. CDR3 length: 16 amino acids. The germline CDR1 and CDR2 sequences are MDHEN and SYDVKM. CDR3 DNA: TGTGCCAGCAGCGTGAACGGGAGGGCCTTGGCCGGGGAGCTGTTTTTT. Amino acids: CASSVNGRALAGELFF.

The chain links TRBV11-3 to TRBJ2-3; D ambiguous. The V end lost 2 bases, the J end lost 0 bases, and 6 bases lay between the germline ends. This CDR3 is built from 14 residues. Per germline, CDR1 SGHNT and CDR2 YENEEA. CDR3 sequence reads: CASSLFRSTDTQYF. The CDR3 DNA reads TGTGCCAGCAGCTTATTCAGAAGCACAGATACGCAGTATTTT.